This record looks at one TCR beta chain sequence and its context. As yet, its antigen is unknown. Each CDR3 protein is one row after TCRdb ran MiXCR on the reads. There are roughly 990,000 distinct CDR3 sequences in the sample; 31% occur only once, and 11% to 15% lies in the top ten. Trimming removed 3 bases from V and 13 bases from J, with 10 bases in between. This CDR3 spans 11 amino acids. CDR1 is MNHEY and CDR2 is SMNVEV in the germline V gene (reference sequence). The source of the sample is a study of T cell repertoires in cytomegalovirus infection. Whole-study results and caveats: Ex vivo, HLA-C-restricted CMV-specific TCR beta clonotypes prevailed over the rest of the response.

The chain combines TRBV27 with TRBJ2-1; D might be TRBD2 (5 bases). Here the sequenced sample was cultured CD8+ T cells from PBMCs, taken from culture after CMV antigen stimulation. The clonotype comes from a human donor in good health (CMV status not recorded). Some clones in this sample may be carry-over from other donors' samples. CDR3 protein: CASSFGIYQFF. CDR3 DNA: TGTGCCAGCAGTTTCGGGATATATCAGTTCTTC.